The 24 T cell receptor beta chains listed next were all sequenced from one sample in a study of HIV-infected patients and healthy controls. TCRdb analysed the 5' RACE reads with MiXCR anew, one entry per CDR3 protein. The data show around 58,000 distinct CDR3 sequences, under 25% seen once. What was sequenced was CD4+ T cells from blood. These receptors all come from a human donor in good health.

Only a few counts were recorded for this clonotype. The rearrangement uses TRBV14 and TRBJ2-7; D might be TRBD1 (6 bases). Germline CDR1 is SGHDN and CDR2 is FVKESK. The V end lost 5 bases, the J end lost 0 bases, and 17 bases lay between the germline ends. The CDR3 has 16 amino acids. DNA for the CDR3: TGTGCCAGCAGCAAAACCGGGGCAGGGGCCTCCTACGAGCAGTACTTC. This translates into CASSKTGAGASYEQYF.

This clonotype has just a few counts. The chain employs TRBV20-1 and TRBJ1-1; D unclear. Per germline, CDR1 DFQATT and CDR2 SNEGSKA (reference sequence). The V gene lost 4 bases and the J gene lost 6 bases, with 9 bases spanning the gap. This CDR3 contains 11 residues. The CDR3 here is CSAIEGSEAFF. CDR3 sequence (DNA): TGCAGTGCTATTGAGGGTTCTGAAGCTTTCTTT.

This clonotype has at least ten counts. The chain joins TRBV2 to TRBJ2-5; D perhaps matches TRBD2 (6 bases). Per the germline V gene, CDR1 is SNHLY and CDR2 is FYNNEI. The ends were cut back, 3 bases at V and 7 bases at J, with 6 bases in the middle. This CDR3 region has 11 residues. CDR3 amino acids: CASSEGGTQYF. The CDR3 DNA reads as TGTGCCAGCAGTGAGGGGGGGACCCAGTACTTC. The variable domain in full, completed from reference TRBV2 and TRBJ2-5, reads EPEVTQTPSHQVTQMGQEVILRCVPISNHLYFYWYRQILGQKVEFLVSFYNNEISEKSEIFDDQFSVERPDGSNFTLKIRSTKLEDSAMYFCASSEGGTQYFGPGTRLLVL.

This clonotype appeared a few times. The rearrangement uses TRBV12-3 or TRBV12-4 and TRBJ2-5; D uncertain. Trimming stripped 2 bases from V and 4 bases from J, with 8 bases between. This CDR3 contains 13 residues. The CDR3 reads CASSLWERETQYF. The CDR3 nucleotides read TGTGCCAGCAGTTTATGGGAAAGAGAGACCCAGTACTTC.

The sample holds a few counts of this clonotype. The chain employs TRBV12-3 or TRBV12-4 and TRBJ1-1; 7 bases map to TRBD1. The CDR3 is 16 residues long. The junction had 11 bases not matched to a gene; V was cut back by 7 bases and J by 0 bases. CDR3 sequence: CASTLRGGLMNTEAFF. CDR3 bases: TGTGCCAGCACCCTCAGGGGGGGCCTCATGAACACTGAAGCTTTCTTT.

CDR3 nucleotide sequence: TGTGCCAGCAGCTTAATCTGGGCACCCAATCAGCCCCAGCATTTT. It codes for CASSLIWAPNQPQHF. The chain uses TRBV7-2 and TRBJ1-5; D call uncertain. The CDR3 has 15 residues. The V end lost 2 bases, the J end lost 3 bases, and 11 bases lay between the germline ends. The V gene's germline CDR1 is SGHTA and CDR2 FQGNSA. Using reference TRBV7-2 and TRBJ1-5 for the parts outside the CDR3, the full variable domain is GAGVSQSPSNKVTEKGKDVELRCDPISGHTALYWYRQSLGQGLEFLIYFQGNSAPDKSGLPSDRFSAERTGGSVSTLTIQRTQQEDSAVYLCASSLIWAPNQPQHFGDGTRLSIL.

V and J are TRBV20-1 and TRBJ2-7; 8 bases are a match to TRBD2. V lost 6 bases, J lost 4 bases, and 14 bases stayed unmatched. CDR1 and CDR2 (germline): DFQATT, SNEGSKA (reference sequence). This CDR3 has 15 residues. CDR3 sequence: CSAAPKGLVRYEQYF. The CDR3 DNA reads as TGCAGTGCCGCCCCGAAGGGACTAGTGAGATACGAGCAGTACTTC.

CDR3 amino acids: CASSLVRQTLNTEAFF. Here the CDR3 DNA reads TGTGCCAGCAGCTTAGTACGACAGACACTGAACACTGAAGCTTTCTTT. The chain uses TRBV7-9 and TRBJ1-1; TRBD1 might be the D (5 bases). The V gene lost 1 base and the J gene lost 0 bases, with 12 bases spanning the gap. CDR3 length: 16 residues. Germline assignment: CDR1 SEHNR and CDR2 FQNEAQ (reference sequence). The full variable domain, completed using reference TRBV7-9 and TRBJ1-1, is DTGVSQNPRHKITKRGQNVTFRCDPISEHNRLYWYRQTLGQGPEFLTYFQNEAQLEKSRLLSDRFSAERPKGSFSTLEIQRTEQGDSAMYLCASSLVRQTLNTEAFFGQGTRLTVV.

This clonotype was detected only a few times. The chain links TRBV11-3 to TRBJ1-1; D unresolved. V shed 1 base and J shed 8 bases, with 8 bases lying between them. CDR1 and CDR2 (germline): SGHNT, YENEEA. The CDR3 runs 12 residues. This CDR3 reads CASSLGLGEAFF. CDR3 nucleotide sequence: TGTGCCAGCAGCTTAGGATTAGGAGAAGCTTTCTTT.

The chain uses TRBV7-2 and TRBJ2-2; D not certain. The germline CDR1 and CDR2 sequences are SGHTA and FQGNSA. There are 13 residues in the CDR3. V was shortened by 2 bases and J by 6 bases, with 7 bases between the two germline ends. The CDR3 protein is CASSLIRAGELFF. CDR3 nucleotides: TGTGCCAGCAGCTTAATCAGAGCCGGGGAGCTGTTTTTT.

In this sample, this clonotype turned up many times. This chain connects TRBV14 to TRBJ2-7, with 9 bases identical to TRBD1. V dropped 3 bases and J dropped 9; count of bases not matched to a gene: 12. This CDR3 is built from 15 residues. Germline CDR1 is SGHDN and CDR2 is FVKESK. The CDR3 protein is CASSHAGTGTVLQYF. The CDR3 nucleotides are TGTGCCAGCAGCCACGCCGGGACAGGGACCGTCTTGCAGTACTTC.

Many counts were recorded for this clonotype. The chain recombines TRBV2 with TRBJ2-3; the D gene is possibly TRBD1 (7 bases). CDR3 length equals 14 residues. Germline CDR1 is SNHLY and CDR2 is FYNNEI. Trimming removed 4 bases from V and 8 bases from J, with 16 bases in between. The CDR3 reads CASSAESGGGTQYF. The DNA for the CDR3 is TGTGCCAGCAGTGCGGAATCAGGGGGAGGTACGCAGTATTTT.

This clonotype was recorded many times. The chain joins TRBV10-3 to TRBJ1-5, with a tentative D call TRBD1 (5 bases). The CDR3 runs 12 residues. Looked up from germline, CDR1 is ENHRY and CDR2 is SYGVKD. V lost 2 bases and J 7 bases, leaving 6 bases between the germline ends. The CDR3 loop is CAISEDSQPQHF. The CDR3 DNA sequence: TGTGCCATCAGTGAGGACAGCCAGCCCCAGCATTTT.

This clonotype was seen ten or more times. The chain uses TRBV29-1 and TRBJ2-1, with D uncertain. Trimming removed 8 bases from V and 7 bases from J, with 21 bases in between. The germline CDR1 and CDR2 sequences are SQVTM and ANQGSEA. The CDR3 sequence is 14 residues long. The CDR3 is CSISISLTVNEQFF. Here the CDR3 DNA reads TGCAGCATATCCATTTCCCTGACGGTTAATGAGCAGTTCTTC.

This clonotype was seen a few times. The chain joins TRBV7-2 to TRBJ2-5; 7 bases line up with TRBD2. Germline assignment: CDR1 SGHTA and CDR2 FQGNSA. Germline trimming cut 4 bases from V and 5 bases from J; bases unmatched to any gene: 1. This CDR3 spans 12 amino acids. CDR3 sequence reads: CASSWGGETQYF. The CDR3 DNA is TGTGCCAGCAGCTGGGGGGGGGAGACCCAGTACTTC.

This chain links TRBV19 with TRBJ2-1; 7 bases are shared with TRBD2. The CDR3 is 16 amino acids. With V trimmed by 0 bases and J by 2 bases, 4 bases remained unmatched. CDR1 is LNHDA, CDR2 SQIVND, per germline (reference sequence). The CDR3 DNA is TGTGCCAGTAGTATAGATGAAGCGGGACCCTACAATGAGCAGTTCTTC. Its protein is CASSIDEAGPYNEQFF.

This clonotype has a handful of counts. V and J are TRBV5-1 and TRBJ1-1; TRBD1 might be the D (5 bases). In germline, CDR1 is SGHRS, CDR2 YFSETQ. V was trimmed by 4 bases and J by 4 bases, leaving 17 bases between them. The CDR3 length is 15 residues. The CDR3 coding sequence is TGCGCCAGCAGCCCCCTTCCGGGGCGACTCACTGAAGCTTTCTTT. It specifies CASSPLPGRLTEAFF.

In its sample, this clonotype was seen a few times. The V and J genes are TRBV6-2 or TRBV6-3 and TRBJ1-5; 12 nucleotides line up with TRBD1. The CDR3 consists of 18 residues. CDR1 and CDR2 from the germline V gene are MNHEY and SVGEGT. Trimming at V came to 7 bases and at J to 6 bases, leaving 16 bases not matched to a gene. The CDR3 nucleotides are TGTGCCAGCAACCGACCGGGACAGGGGGCGGACCGGAGTCAGCCCCAGCATTTT. Protein sequence: CASNRPGQGADRSQPQHF.

The chain has TRBV7-9 and TRBJ1-6; a possible D gene is TRBD1 (5 bases). The germline gives CDR1 SEHNR, CDR2 FQNEAQ (reference sequence). This CDR3 has 14 residues. Trimming removed 6 bases at V and 5 bases at J, with 11 bases between. CDR3 DNA: TGTGCCAGCAGGCCCGGGGCAGATAATTCACCCCTCCACTTT. Its protein is CASRPGADNSPLHF.

This clonotype was seen at least ten times. This CDR3 is CSAYGLAGIQTQYF. CDR3 DNA: TGCAGTGCCTATGGACTAGCGGGAATACAGACCCAGTACTTC. This chain connects TRBV20-1 to TRBJ2-5; 12 nucleotides line up with TRBD2. CDR1 is DFQATT, CDR2 SNEGSKA, per germline (reference sequence). The CDR3 length is 14 residues. V was clipped by 6 bases and J by 6 bases; unmatched bases: 8.

This clonotype was counted at least ten times. The chain carries TRBV6-1 and TRBJ2-2; TRBD1 matches at 7 bases. Germline-derived CDR1 and CDR2 are MNHNS and SASEGT. J gave up 4 bases and V 5 bases, and 7 bases lay outside the gene matches. The CDR3 runs to 15 residues. This CDR3 reads CASSNRGRFTGELFF. The DNA of the CDR3 is TGTGCCAGCAGTAACAGGGGTCGTTTCACCGGGGAGCTGTTTTTT.

This rearrangement joins TRBV19 to TRBJ2-1; 9 bases map to TRBD1. The CDR3 extends over 16 amino acids. V shed 2 bases, J shed 5 bases, and the junction held 7 bases outside the gene matches. Germline V CDR1 and CDR2: LNHDA, SQIVND (reference sequence). The CDR3 region has the DNA TGTGCCAGTAGTATAAACAGGGGGCCTAGTAACAATGAGCAGTTCTTC. Translated, it gives CASSINRGPSNNEQFF. The full variable domain, completed using reference TRBV19 and TRBJ2-1, is DGGITQSPKYLFRKEGQNVTLSCEQNLNHDAMYWYRQDPGQGLRLIYYSQIVNDFQKGDIAEGYSVSREKKESFPLTVTSAQKNPTAFYLCASSINRGPSNNEQFFGPGTRLTVL.

This clonotype occurred many times. This chain uses TRBV4-2 with TRBJ2-1; 11 nucleotides agree with TRBD2. V shed 6 bases and J 2 bases; nucleotides not matched to a gene: 15. The V gene's germline CDR1 is LGHNA and CDR2 YNFKEQ. CDR3 length: 19 amino acids. The CDR3 protein is CASSQKHPTSGTPYNEQFF. The DNA for the CDR3 is TGTGCCAGCAGTCAAAAACACCCGACTAGCGGGACCCCCTACAATGAGCAGTTCTTC.

V is TRBV4-3 and J is TRBJ1-1; a possible D gene is TRBD1 (5 bases). This CDR3 comprises 12 residues. The germline V and J ends were trimmed by 5 bases and 8 bases, with 12 bases remaining between them. From germline, CDR1 is LGHNA and CDR2 YSLEER. Here the CDR3 DNA reads TGCGCCAGCAGCGGTCAGGGCTCAGAAGCTTTCTTT. Protein product: CASSGQGSEAFF.